This T cell receptor beta chain came from a study of lymphopenia after photon versus proton radiotherapy. With regard to this clone: Antigen specificity is unknown.

Data came from immunoSEQ multiplex PCR; TCRdb stores just in-frame clones and leaves some out. Counted here are about 50,000 clones, around 80% occurring once; the ten biggest clones make up just under 30%. Overall study results and limits: Survival link was tested only in deceased patients; proton benefit remains a possibility.

The sequence came from a man between 45 and 60 years old with gastric cancer. Source: peripheral blood, taken from a patient treated with photon-based radiotherapy.

In DNA, the CDR3 is TGTGCCAGCAGCTTAGCGTTTGTGACTAGCGGCGCAGATACGCAGTATTTT. It is translated as CASSLAFVTSGADTQYF. V is TRBV7-2 and J is TRBJ2-3, with 9 bases matching TRBD2. The CDR3 consists of 17 residues. With 0 bases clipped from V and 4 bases from J, the junction kept 8 bases outside the gene matches. Germline values: CDR1 SGHTA, CDR2 FQGNSA.